This TCR beta chain was captured by sequencing in a study of early T cells in non-severe SARS-CoV-2 infection. Across the study: Sequencing targeted bulk RNA from unsorted whole blood, leaving chains unpaired.

This clonotype was recorded at least ten times. Unique molecular identifiers (one per individual cDNA molecule) were attached. TCRdb independently ran MiXCR on the 5' RACE reads; one entry per CDR3 protein. Here the sample spans tens of thousands of distinct CDR3 sequences, nearly 6% being singletons. Germline values: CDR1 WNHNN, CDR2 SYGVQD (reference sequence). V trimming: 4 bases; J trimming: 0 bases; junction bases outside the gene matches: 19. CDR3 length: 20 residues. The sequence was obtained from an adult who was a healthcare worker with PCR-confirmed SARS-CoV-2 infection or an uninfected control (not recorded which). The sample consisted of whole blood. The rearrangement joins TRBV10-1 to TRBJ2-5; 8 bases align to TRBD2. CDR3 protein: CASSAIPGAAGEEDQETQYF. The CDR3 DNA follows: TGCGCCAGCAGTGCGATCCCCGGGGCAGCGGGAGAGGAGGACCAAGAGACCCAGTACTTC.